This note documents a single TCR beta chain sequence. Its antigen is unknown. The length of the CDR3 is 14 residues. Germline V gene data show CDR1 as LGHNT and CDR2 as FRNRAP. The V gene lost 5 bases and the J gene lost 4 bases, with 12 bases spanning the gap. The data derive from a study of graft-versus-host responses after intestinal transplantation. Study-wide background: Induction using anti-thymocyte globulin, followed by tacrolimus and steroids for approximately 3 years, was given to all recipients. General study findings and limits: After transplant, early declines in HvG clones were associated with peak levels of circulating GvH clones. Recipient marrow showed GvH clones, some seen first in ileum or blood.

TCRdb's table, derived via immunoSEQ multiplex PCR, lists solely in-frame clones and lacks some. The table lists tens of thousands of clones, about 94% of them singletons, with roughly 0.2% in the top ten. This clonotype was obtained from a human donor who was the organ donor for an intestinal transplant. The chain carries TRBV12-5 and TRBJ2-1; tentative D call: TRBD1 (5 bases). The sample in question was unstimulated CD4+ T cells sorted from spleen or lymph node cells, obtained before transplant. CDR3 bases: TGTGCTAGTGGTGGGGCTACGATGTACAATGAGCAGTTCTTC. Amino acids: CASGGATMYNEQFF.